The clone carrying this T cell receptor beta chain was counted a few times. The antigen is undetermined. This may be a read error: a much more frequent sequence differs by one nucleotide. TCRbeta library preparation incorporated unique molecular identifiers. In TCRdb, the PCR reads were re-called with MiXCR into one record per CDR3 protein. The repertoire holds some 840,000 distinct CDR3 sequences, with approximately 15% as singletons. The CDR3 spans 16 residues. Germline CDR1 reads DFQATT; CDR2 reads SNEGSKA (reference sequence). This sample is part of a study of T-cell reconstitution after alpha-beta-depleted transplantation in children. Study-wide findings and caveats: T cells produced anew were the main source of T-cell counts and diversity one year after transplant.

Material: PBMCs, mostly from graft donor cells, obtained 360 days after TCRalphabeta/CD19-depleted stem cell transplant. J is TRBJ2-7 and V is TRBV20-1; 10 bases are a match to TRBD2. The receptor was derived from a male patient aged 10-17 years who had a stem cell transplant for acute lymphoblastic leukemia, so the T cells may come from the graft donor. The CDR3 loop is CCATVASGRRAYEQYF. The CDR3 region has the DNA TGCTGTGCTACCGTGGCTAGCGGGAGAAGAGCGTACGAGCAGTACTTC.